In this sample, the clone carrying this T cell receptor beta chain turned up a few times. As yet, its antigen is unknown. This sample was included in a study of T cell repertoires in cytomegalovirus infection. V lost 2 bases to trimming and J lost 8 bases, with 9 bases between them. The CDR3 length is 13 residues. TCRdb re-analysed the reads in MiXCR, keeping a single row per CDR3 protein. The sample holds about 890,000 distinct CDR3 sequences, less than 35% seen once. The sample here was cultured CD8+ T cells from PBMCs, taken from culture after CMV antigen stimulation. This chain links TRBV12-3 or TRBV12-4 with TRBJ2-2; D gene uncertain. The TCR comes from a human donor in good health (CMV status not recorded). Some clones in this sample may be carry-over from other donors' samples. The CDR3 DNA is TGTGCCAGCAGTTTACCCCTGCTGGGGGAGCTGTTTTTT. Translation gives CASSLPLLGELFF.